Listed below are T cell receptor beta chains from one sample, sequenced in a study of cytomegalovirus exposure and HLA in healthy donors. TCRdb's copy holds only in-frame clones and misses some; the assay was immunoSEQ multiplex PCR. The sample lists about 360,000 clones, 75% to 90% occurring once. The sequencing input was PBMCs. The receptor set was obtained from a woman younger than 30 in good health and CMV-seronegative. The CDR3 runs from the conserved cysteine through the conserved F or W. D genes are given only for firm matches. For some rows the clone size is stated as once, few or many, or as a class when expanded; others skip it.

j_call	clone_size	v_call	d_call	cdr3_aa	cdr3_nt
TRBJ2-1	-	TRBV27	TRBD2	CASSTPGTSVRDEQFF	TGTGCCAGCAGTACCCCCGGGACTAGCGTCCGCGATGAGCAGTTCTTC
TRBJ1-1	-	TRBV5-1	-	CASSWDPGTEAFF	TGCGCCAGCAGCTGGGATCCGGGGACTGAAGCTTTCTTT
TRBJ1-5	-	TRBV7-3	TRBD1	CASRTGAQPQHF	TGTGCCAGTCGGACAGGGGCACAGCCCCAGCATTTT
TRBJ1-5	-	TRBV7-2	-	CASSEMVGPRGNQPQHF	TGTGCCAGCAGTGAAATGGTGGGGCCCCGCGGCAATCAGCCCCAGCATTTT
TRBJ2-7	once	TRBV28	-	CASSPGFGGYEQYF	TGTGCCAGCAGTCCCGGATTTGGGGGGTACGAGCAGTACTTC
TRBJ2-7	-	TRBV6-1	TRBD2	CASITGLGSYEQYF	TGTGCCAGCATTACGGGACTAGGCTCCTACGAGCAGTACTTC
TRBJ1-2	-	TRBV6-5	-	CASSYSPPPESGYTF	TGTGCCAGCAGTTACTCGCCACCCCCAGAAAGTGGCTACACCTTC
TRBJ1-6	few	TRBV30	-	CACLEGNSPLHF	TGTGCCTGCCTTGAGGGTAATTCACCCCTCCACTTT
TRBJ2-1	once	TRBV30	TRBD2	CAWSPTGGEQFF	TGTGCCTGGAGCCCAACGGGGGGTGAGCAGTTCTTC
TRBJ2-5	-	TRBV2	TRBD2	CASKAGLAREETQYF	TGTGCCAGTAAAGCCGGACTAGCAAGGGAAGAGACCCAGTACTTC
TRBJ1-2	-	TRBV5-1	-	CASTPVDEGRYGYTF	TGCGCCAGCACCCCTGTCGATGAGGGTAGATATGGCTACACCTTC
TRBJ2-7	-	TRBV27	TRBD1	CASSSTGTGYEQYF	TGTGCCAGCAGTTCTACCGGGACAGGGTACGAGCAGTACTTC
TRBJ2-3	-	TRBV5-1	-	CASSLEAFPDTQYF	TGCGCCAGCAGCTTGGAAGCGTTTCCCGATACGCAGTATTTT
TRBJ1-2	once	TRBV7-9	-	CASSLVQGTNYGYTF	TGTGCCAGCAGCTTAGTCCAGGGCACTAACTATGGCTACACCTTC
TRBJ1-4	-	TRBV2	-	CASSSQGLGKKLFF	TGTGCCAGCAGCTCACAGGGTTTAGGGAAAAAACTGTTTTTT
TRBJ2-5	-	TRBV28	TRBD2	CASRGYGGGPEETQYF	TGTGCCAGCAGAGGTTATGGCGGGGGGCCTGAAGAGACCCAGTACTTC
TRBJ2-5	-	TRBV9	TRBD1	CASSYLGTGQETQYF	TGTGCCAGCAGTTACTTAGGGACAGGGCAGGAGACCCAGTACTTC
TRBJ1-1	-	TRBV7-9	-	CASSLLREGNTEAFF	TGTGCCAGCAGCTTACTCAGGGAAGGGAACACTGAAGCTTTCTTT
TRBJ1-1	-	TRBV5-1	TRBD1	CASSVTGTGLNTEAFF	TGCGCCAGCAGCGTTACCGGGACAGGGCTGAACACTGAAGCTTTCTTT
TRBJ2-1	-	TRBV27	TRBD2	CASGHGPGGDNEQFF	TGTGCCAGCGGTCATGGTCCGGGGGGGGACAATGAGCAGTTCTTC
TRBJ2-1	-	TRBV5-4	-	CASSPRPGDLLAFF	TGTGCCAGCAGCCCCCGGCCGGGGGACCTACTTGCGTTCTTC
TRBJ2-5	-	TRBV5-6	-	CASSPQRAAQETQYF	TGTGCCAGCAGCCCTCAGCGGGCCGCCCAAGAGACCCAGTACTTC
TRBJ1-2	few	TRBV10-1	-	CASSPSDGIGYTF	TGCGCCAGCAGCCCCAGTGATGGTATTGGCTACACCTTC
TRBJ1-2	few	TRBV28	-	CASSSQSVYGYTF	TGTGCCAGCAGTTCCCAATCAGTATATGGCTACACCTTC
TRBJ2-2	-	TRBV5-1	-	CASSLPGTNPGELFF	TGCGCCAGCAGCCTTCCAGGGACAAATCCCGGGGAGCTGTTTTTT
TRBJ1-3	-	TRBV20-1	-	CSAPQVDTIYF	TGCAGTGCCCCCCAGGTTGACACCATATATTTT
TRBJ2-7	-	TRBV5-1	-	CASSLTTAGGEQYF	TGCGCCAGCAGCCTTACCACAGCGGGCGGCGAGCAGTACTTC
TRBJ1-4	-	TRBV28	-	CASIGGATNEKLFF	TGTGCCAGCATAGGGGGAGCAACTAATGAAAAACTGTTTTTT
TRBJ2-7	-	TRBV27	-	CASSLIDRKGEYF	TGTGCCAGCAGTTTAATAGATCGGAAAGGGGAGTACTTC
TRBJ2-3	-	TRBV2	TRBD2	CASIDRTSGGRLDTQYF	TGTGCCAGCATTGACCGGACTAGCGGGGGGCGCTTAGATACGCAGTATTTT
TRBJ2-5	-	TRBV2	TRBD2	CASMRLAGLGTQYF	TGTGCCAGCATGAGACTAGCGGGGTTGGGGACCCAGTACTTC
TRBJ2-7	few	TRBV2	-	CASRVSYEQYF	TGTGCCAGCCGGGTGTCCTACGAGCAGTACTTC
TRBJ2-1	-	TRBV30	-	CAWSLSLAPAYNEQFF	TGTGCCTGGAGTCTGTCCCTAGCGCCTGCCTACAATGAGCAGTTCTTC
TRBJ1-2	-	TRBV2	TRBD1	CASRTGTVLYGYTF	TGTGCCAGCAGAACCGGGACAGTGCTCTATGGCTACACCTTC
TRBJ2-6	-	TRBV11-1	TRBD1	CASSSPGQGAGANVLTF	TGTGCCAGCAGCTCCCCGGGACAGGGGGCTGGGGCCAACGTCCTGACTTTC
TRBJ1-6	few	TRBV28	-	CASSLTGGAWDNSPLHF	TGTGCCAGCAGCCTAACTGGGGGGGCCTGGGATAATTCACCCCTCCACTTT
TRBJ2-7	-	TRBV7-9	-	CASSSLGGDREQYF	TGTGCCAGCAGCTCACTAGGAGGCGATAGGGAGCAGTACTTC
TRBJ1-2	once	TRBV28	TRBD1	CASRGQGIVNYGYTF	TGTGCCAGCAGAGGACAGGGTATAGTTAACTATGGCTACACCTTC
TRBJ1-6	-	TRBV27	-	CASSLWASRGTNSPLHF	TGTGCCAGCAGTTTATGGGCCTCAAGGGGTACTAATTCACCCCTCCACTTT
TRBJ1-6	-	TRBV7-4	-	CASSLEAGSGSPLHF	TGTGCCAGCAGCTTAGAGGCAGGTAGTGGTTCACCCCTCCACTTT
TRBJ1-1	-	TRBV6-1	-	CASSQGIGTEAFF	TGTGCCAGCAGCCAGGGGATCGGCACTGAAGCTTTCTTT
TRBJ2-7	-	TRBV6-5	TRBD2	CASSYSSSGGVEQYF	TGTGCCAGCAGTTACTCGTCTAGCGGGGGGGTCGAGCAGTACTTC
TRBJ2-7	-	TRBV5-6	-	CASSFFGSLYEQYF	TGTGCCAGCAGCTTCTTTGGTAGCCTCTACGAGCAGTACTTC
TRBJ2-6	-	TRBV6-1	TRBD2	CASRTGGSGANVLTF	TGTGCCAGCCGGACGGGGGGGTCTGGGGCCAACGTCCTGACTTTC
TRBJ2-7	-	TRBV9	-	CASSVERGEQYF	TGTGCCAGCAGCGTAGAGAGAGGGGAGCAGTACTTC
TRBJ1-1	-	TRBV28	TRBD1	CASSLFGTGMNTEAFF	TGTGCCAGCAGTCTCTTCGGGACAGGCATGAACACTGAAGCTTTCTTT
TRBJ1-1	-	TRBV5-1	TRBD1	CASSPGQGFSNTEAFF	TGCGCCAGCAGTCCGGGACAGGGGTTTAGTAACACTGAAGCTTTCTTT
TRBJ2-7	-	TRBV5-1	TRBD1	CASSATGVHEQYF	TGCGCCAGCAGCGCCACAGGGGTGCACGAGCAGTACTTC
TRBJ2-7	-	TRBV14	-	CASSQLTGSSYEQYF	TGTGCCAGCAGCCAATTGACGGGAAGCTCCTACGAGCAGTACTTC
TRBJ2-1	-	TRBV5-1	TRBD1	CASSDDRVYNEQFF	TGCGCCAGCAGCGACGACAGGGTTTACAATGAGCAGTTCTTC
TRBJ1-2	-	TRBV6-6	-	CASSYLRQDGMYGYTF	TGTGCCAGCAGTTACCTTCGGCAGGACGGGATGTATGGCTACACCTTC
TRBJ2-7	-	TRBV4-2	TRBD1	CASSQDPGGNEQYF	TGTGCCAGCAGCCAAGATCCAGGGGGCAACGAGCAGTACTTC
TRBJ2-1	-	TRBV5-1	TRBD2	CASSLVRGSGSQFNEQFF	TGCGCCAGCAGCTTGGTCCGGGGAAGCGGGAGTCAATTTAATGAGCAGTTCTTC
TRBJ2-4	-	TRBV27	-	CASSLGQKNIQYF	TGTGCCAGCAGTTTAGGGCAGAAAAACATTCAGTACTTC